This T cell receptor (beta chain) was captured in a study of post-analysis software for immune sequencing data. Points from the study as a whole: When patients were compared with controls, about five TRBV segments were more frequent, TRBV5-6, TRBV5-1 and TRBV20-1 among them. Under the F measure, samples that were prepared in one batch clustered strongly together.

On this clonotype itself: Its cognate antigen is unknown.

The TCR beta cDNA libraries carried unique molecular identifiers. TCRdb recomputed calls from the PCR reads with MiXCR, one row per CDR3 protein. The repertoire holds about 680,000 distinct CDR3 sequences, over 45% seen once, with approximately 10% in the top ten. V shed 4 bases and J 4 bases; nucleotides not matched to a gene: 9. The CDR3 loop spans 15 amino acids. The germline V gene has CDR1 SQVTM and CDR2 ANQGSEA. The sequenced sample was blood. The sequence derives from a girl aged 2-10 years with multiple sclerosis. The gene calls are TRBV29-1 and TRBJ2-1; TRBD1 matches at 8 bases. CDR3 loop: CSVGPRQGTYNEQFF. The CDR3, as DNA: TGCAGCGTTGGGCCCCGACAGGGGACTTACAATGAGCAGTTCTTC.